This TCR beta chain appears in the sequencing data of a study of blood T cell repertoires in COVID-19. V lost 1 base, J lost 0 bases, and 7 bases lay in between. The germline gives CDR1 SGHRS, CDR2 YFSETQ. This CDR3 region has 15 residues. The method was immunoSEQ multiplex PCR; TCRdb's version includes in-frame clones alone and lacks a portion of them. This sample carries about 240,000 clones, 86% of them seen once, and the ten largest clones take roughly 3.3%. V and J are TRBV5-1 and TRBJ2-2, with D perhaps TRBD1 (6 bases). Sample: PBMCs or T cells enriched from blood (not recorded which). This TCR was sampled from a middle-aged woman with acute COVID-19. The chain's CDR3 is CASSLSGANTGELFF. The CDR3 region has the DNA TGCGCCAGCAGCTTGTCAGGGGCGAACACCGGGGAGCTGTTTTTT.